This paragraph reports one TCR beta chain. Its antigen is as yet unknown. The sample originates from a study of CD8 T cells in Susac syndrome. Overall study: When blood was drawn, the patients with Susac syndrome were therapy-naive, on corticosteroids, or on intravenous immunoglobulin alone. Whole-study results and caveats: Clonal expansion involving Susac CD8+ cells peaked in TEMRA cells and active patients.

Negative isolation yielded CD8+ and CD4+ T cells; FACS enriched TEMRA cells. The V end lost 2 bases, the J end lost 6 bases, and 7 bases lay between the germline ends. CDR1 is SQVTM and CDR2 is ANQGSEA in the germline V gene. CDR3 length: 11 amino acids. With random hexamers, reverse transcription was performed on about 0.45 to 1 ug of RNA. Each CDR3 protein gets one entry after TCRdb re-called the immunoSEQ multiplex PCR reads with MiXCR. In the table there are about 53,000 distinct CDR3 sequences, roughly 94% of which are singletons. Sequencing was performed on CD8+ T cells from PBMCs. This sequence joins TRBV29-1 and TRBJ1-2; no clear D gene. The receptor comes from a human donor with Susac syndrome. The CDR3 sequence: CSVELRDGYTF. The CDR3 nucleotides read TGCAGCGTTGAATTGCGGGATGGCTACACCTTC.